The 5 T cell receptor beta chains in this list originate from one sample, sequenced in a study of blood T cell repertoires in COVID-19. The method was immunoSEQ multiplex PCR; TCRdb's version includes in-frame clones alone and lacks a portion of them. The sample records about 200,000 clones, about 88% being singletons. The sequencing sample was made of peripheral blood. The receptors originated from a woman aged 40 to 50 who had recovered from COVID-19.

The chain uses TRBV7-9 and TRBJ2-6; TRBD2 matches at 8 bases. Germline CDR1 and CDR2: SEHNR and FQNEAQ (reference sequence). There are 16 residues in the CDR3. Trimming cost V 8 bases and J 4 bases; bases outside gene matches: 10. CDR3 loop: CASVNAGGEGANVLTF. CDR3 nucleotide sequence: TGTGCCAGCGTAAACGCGGGGGGCGAAGGGGCCAACGTCCTGACTTTC. The whole variable domain, remainder taken from reference TRBV7-9 and TRBJ2-6, is DTGVSQNPRHKITKRGQNVTFRCDPISEHNRLYWYRQTLGQGPEFLTYFQNEAQLEKSRLLSDRFSAERPKGSFSTLEIQRTEQGDSAMYLCASVNAGGEGANVLTFGAGSRLTVL.

This chain joins TRBV12-5 and TRBJ2-2; 8 nucleotides align to TRBD2. The CDR3 extends over 18 amino acids. Germline CDR1 LGHNT, CDR2 FRNRAP. The V and J ends lost 0 bases and 6 bases, in that order; junction bases with no gene match: 12. The CDR3 here is CASGLVSSGGAFAGELFF. The DNA of the CDR3 is TGTGCTAGTGGTTTGGTCTCCAGCGGGGGTGCTTTCGCCGGGGAGCTGTTTTTT.

This chain connects TRBV2 to TRBJ2-7, with D unclear. Germline V gene data show CDR1 as SNHLY and CDR2 as FYNNEI. Trimming pared 3 bases from V and 4 bases from J, leaving 7 bases between. The length of the CDR3 is 12 residues. This CDR3 reads CASSDLRYEQYF. The CDR3 DNA reads TGTGCCAGCAGTGATCTCCGTTACGAGCAGTACTTC.

V is TRBV6-2 or TRBV6-3 and J is TRBJ2-1, with D possibly being TRBD2 (6 bases). The CDR3 consists of 17 residues. Trimming removed 5 bases from V and 5 bases from J, with 22 bases in between. Germline CDR1 MNHEY, CDR2 SVGEGT. CDR3 DNA sequence: TGTGCCAGCAGTCTAAATAGCGGAGACCTGACAAACAATGAGCAGTTCTTC. This codes for CASSLNSGDLTNNEQFF.

CDR3 sequence: CASSQVGGESGYTF. The CDR3 bases are TGTGCCAGCAGCCAAGTAGGAGGCGAAAGTGGCTACACCTTC. The V and J genes are TRBV3-1 (or the pseudogene TRBV3-2) and TRBJ1-2; D gene ambiguous. The CDR3 has 14 residues. Germline lookup yields CDR1 LGHDT and CDR2 YNNKEL (reference sequence). Between the trimmed V and J ends, which lost 1 base and 7 bases, there was a span of 13 bases.